The T cell receptor beta chain described here comes from a study of CXCR3-negative and CXCR3-positive naive CD8 T cells (dated 2019 in TCRdb). Describing the broader study: About 150 million TRB reads were obtained in total, roughly 1.5 +/- 0.3 million reads per library. Data from about ten donors, pooled across two independent experiments, went into the diversity and physicochemical repertoire analyses. For the TRBV-TRBJ cluster analysis, the naive subsets came from roughly 5 donors, while the memory cells came from 3 donors. Study-wide conclusions, independent of this receptor: Because surface CD5, which is linked to self-reactivity in mice, was comparable between the naive subsets, TCR interaction strength was also inferred from the physicochemical properties of TRB CDR3s. Because CXCR3 expression was partially decreased after cryopreservation, freshly isolated PBMCs were used for most assays. Compared with CXCR3-negative naive cells, CXCR3-positive naive cells had TRB CDR3s with higher hydrophobicity (lower Kidera factor 4), lower energy, and higher strength and volume indices. Similar TRBV-TRBJ usage was shown by naive CXCR3-negative and CXCR3-positive cells from the same donor, whereas distinct patterns were shown by memory cells. Comparably high repertoire diversity was found in both naive subsets, whereas much lower repertoire diversity was found in memory CD8+ T cells.

On this clonotype: What antigen it recognizes has not been identified.

TCRdb names NextSeq 550 as the instrument used. The Human TCR Profiling Kit (MiLaboratory) was used to make UMI-labeled 5' RACE TRB cDNA libraries. cDNA synthesis used the entire amount of extracted RNA, and PCR amplification then used the entire amount of cDNA produced. Libraries were prepared in parallel with an identical number of PCR cycles. In the authors' own workflow: About 50,000 +/- 10,000 unique UMI-labeled TRB cDNA molecules per library were extracted with MIGEC and MiXCR, with at least two reads per UMI required. An average of around 40,000 +/- 10,000 functional in-frame TRB CDR3 nucleotide clonotypes without stop codons was found per library. After each sample was downsampled to 5000 UMI-labeled TRB molecules, VDJtools was used to calculate diversity metrics such as normalized Shannon-Wiener and Chao1. For the central five CDR3 residues, VDJtools calculated physicochemical properties weighted by clonotype size, namely interaction energy, strength, volume and Kidera factor 4. Each CDR3 protein sequence appears as one entry after TCRdb reprocessed the reads, and no DNA is included. What appears here as the V and J calls and clone size reflects TCRdb's work, not the paper's. The table kept for this sample lists approximately 47,000 distinct CDR3 sequences. The ten largest clones capture under 2.5% of the sample.

Each CD8+ T cell subset was flow-sorted in triplicate, with roughly 300,000 cells per subset placed directly into RLT lysis buffer. To exclude memory contaminants, naive CD8+ T cells were stringently defined as CD45RO-CCR7+CD27+CD95-. Peripheral blood mononuclear cells were isolated from buffy coats using standard density gradient centrifugation. A FACSAria III was used to flow-sort naive CD8+ T cells into CXCR3-negative and CXCR3-positive populations. Total RNA was extracted from sorted cells with an RNeasy Mini Kit. The CDR3, from cysteine to phenylalanine, totals 14 residues. DNA was not recorded. From a lookup of the germline V gene (reference sequence), CDR1 and CDR2 are SEHNR and FQNEAQ.

Rearrangement joined TRBV7-9 to TRBJ1-4. The sequence was obtained from a human donor in good health. Some clones in this sample may be carry-over from other donors' samples. The source material was naive CXCR3- CD8+ T cells from blood. The sample's cell subset or site label, decoded: CD45RO-CCR7+CD27+CD95- naive CD8+ T cells lacking CXCR3 (TNR3-). The CDR3 protein sequence reads: CASSLQSRAEKLFF.